The 15 T cell receptor beta chains below all came from one sample that was sequenced in a study of blood T cell repertoires in COVID-19. This table comes from immunoSEQ multiplex PCR, and its TCRdb copy is limited to in-frame clones, with some not included. The data show 100,000 to 150,000 clones, around nine tenths seen once. Input material: peripheral blood. These receptors all come from a middle-aged man with COVID-19, enrolled during active disease.

The rearrangement joins TRBV28 to TRBJ2-7, with D perhaps TRBD1 (6 bases). The CDR3 contains 14 residues. V dropped 3 bases and J dropped 3 bases, with 12 bases sitting between them. Germline V gives CDR1 MDHEN, CDR2 SYDVKM. CDR3 loop: CASSFIGQNYEQYF. In nucleotides, the CDR3 is TGTGCCAGCAGTTTTATAGGACAGAACTACGAGCAGTACTTC.

V gene TRBV5-5 combines with J gene TRBJ1-2, with a possible D match to TRBD1 (6 bases). Germline V gene sequence: CDR1 SGHKS, CDR2 YYEKEE (reference sequence). The V and J ends lost 4 bases and 6 bases respectively, with 16 bases between them. CDR3 length equals 14 residues. Here the CDR3 reads CASSATGSGHGYTF. CDR3 DNA sequence: TGTGCCAGCAGCGCAACAGGGTCCGGCCATGGCTACACCTTC.

This sequence joins TRBV3-1 (or the pseudogene TRBV3-2) and TRBJ1-6; D might be TRBD1 (6 bases). This CDR3 is 14 amino acids long. Trimming cost V 5 bases and J 7 bases, with 12 bases left between them. Germline V CDR1 and CDR2: LGHDT, YNNKEL (reference sequence). The CDR3 region is CASSVQRGNSPLHF. CDR3 DNA sequence: TGTGCCAGCAGCGTACAGAGGGGGAATTCACCCCTCCACTTT.

With regard to this clone: This CDR3 is missing its conserved last phenylalanine or tryptophan, likely due to a read error. The limits of the CDR3 on the DNA are not certain, so only TCRdb's listed CDR3 is given. This chain links TRBV10-1 with TRBJ2-3; the table's D call, TRBD1, has no DNA check behind it. Germline loops: CDR1 WNHNN, CDR2 SYGVQD (reference sequence). The CDR3 numbers 9 amino acids, ends counted. CDR3 sequence: CASALTGDL.

As concerns this clone: One junction end disagrees with the germline gene, perhaps due to a read error. The chain is built from TRBV6-5 and TRBJ2-7; 7 bases agree with TRBD1. The length of the CDR3 is 14 residues. Germline CDR1 and CDR2: MNHEY and SVGAGI. CDR3 amino acids: CASIYDRDSYEQYF. As DNA, the CDR3 is TGTGCCAGCATTTACGACAGGGACTCCTACGAGCAGTACTTC.

V gene TRBV10-3 combines with J gene TRBJ1-3; D ambiguous. Trimming shortened V by 10 bases and J by 4 bases, and 17 bases separated the two germline ends. The CDR3 is 14 amino acids. Germline values: CDR1 ENHRY, CDR2 SYGVKD. CDR3 nucleotides: TGTGCCACCGAATCGGGTCGATTGGGAAACACCATATATTTT. Translating gives CATESGRLGNTIYF.

This sequence joins TRBV27 and TRBJ1-6, with a tentative D call TRBD1 (5 bases). Trimming removed 0 bases from V and 0 bases from J, with 9 bases in between. This CDR3 region has 17 residues. Germline V gene sequence: CDR1 MNHEY, CDR2 SMNVEV (reference sequence). The CDR3 DNA reads TGTGCCAGCAGTTTATCGCAGGGAAGCTCCTATAATTCACCCCTCCACTTT. Translating it yields CASSLSQGSSYNSPLHF.

The chain carries TRBV25-1 and TRBJ1-2, with D perhaps matching TRBD1 (6 bases). The CDR3 has 13 amino acids. Trimming stripped 3 bases from V and 8 bases from J, with 13 bases between. The V gene's germline CDR1 is MGHDK and CDR2 SYGVNS. Written as DNA, the CDR3 is TGTGCCAGCAGTGAGTCGGCAGGGGAAGGCTACACCTTC. Translating gives CASSESAGEGYTF.

The CDR3 region has the DNA TGTGCCACCAGCAGAGATCCTCCCCATGAGGAACGCCCAGATACGCAGTATTTT. It specifies CATSRDPPHEERPDTQYF. The V gene is TRBV15, the J gene TRBJ2-3; D is ambiguous. The CDR3 extends over 18 amino acids. V was cut by 0 bases and J by 4 bases, with 20 bases left in between. Looked up from germline, CDR1 is LNHNV and CDR2 is YYDKDF (reference sequence).

The table lists this clone with a few counts. The gene calls are TRBV6-1 and TRBJ2-7; D possibly corresponds to TRBD2 (6 bases). The CDR3 is 15 residues long. CDR1 and CDR2 from the germline V gene are MNHNS and SASEGT. Trimming left V 1 base short and J 0 bases short, with 10 bases between. CDR3 region: CASSEGGVSSYEQYV. CDR3 DNA: TGTGCCAGCAGTGAAGGGGGGGTTTCCTCCTACGAGCAGTACGTC.

In this sample, this clone turned up a few times. The V call is TRBV11-2, the J call TRBJ2-1; TRBD2 aligns across 7 bases. The CDR3 has 15 amino acids. Germline lookup yields CDR1 SGHAT and CDR2 FQNNGV. V trimming: 1 base; J trimming: 7 bases; junction bases outside the gene matches: 7. CDR3 coding DNA: TGTGCCAGCAGCTTAGGTGGGAGGGCCGGTAATGAGCAGTTCTTC. As protein: CASSLGGRAGNEQFF.

This clone was detected once. This chain joins TRBV24-1 and TRBJ2-1; possible D gene TRBD2, 6 bases. Germline V gene data show CDR1 as KGHDR and CDR2 as SFDVKD. V lost 6 bases, J lost 1 base, and 15 bases lay in between. This CDR3 contains 16 residues. The chain's CDR3 is CATSRPGAGSYNEQFF. In DNA, the CDR3 is TGTGCCACCAGTCGGCCAGGAGCGGGTTCCTACAATGAGCAGTTCTTC.

This rearrangement joins TRBV19 to TRBJ1-3; D might be TRBD1 (6 bases). Between the trimmed V and J ends, which lost 5 bases and 4 bases, there was a span of 12 bases. CDR3 length equals 14 residues. The germline V gene encodes CDR1 LNHDA and CDR2 SQIVND (reference sequence). The CDR3 nucleotides are TGTGCCAGTAGTCCGAGGGACATCGGAAACACCATATATTTT. Protein product: CASSPRDIGNTIYF.

The V gene is TRBV19, the J gene TRBJ1-1, with D possibly matching TRBD1 (5 bases). Germline V lookup: CDR1 LNHDA, CDR2 SQIVND (reference sequence). V lost 5 bases and J 1 base, leaving 8 bases between the germline ends. The CDR3 consists of 13 residues. The CDR3 nucleotides are TGTGCCAGTAGTGTGACAGCGAACACTGAAGCTTTCTTT. The encoded protein is CASSVTANTEAFF.

The chain employs TRBV6-5 and TRBJ2-1, with D perhaps TRBD1 (6 bases). The CDR3 has 13 residues. V was pared by 5 bases and J by 6 bases, with 11 bases between. Per the germline V gene, CDR1 is MNHEY and CDR2 is SVGAGI. The CDR3 spells CASSSQGINEQFF. Here the CDR3 DNA reads TGTGCCAGCAGTAGCCAGGGGATCAATGAGCAGTTCTTC.